This entry describes one T cell receptor beta chain. V shed 5 bases and J 6 bases; nucleotides not matched to a gene: 9. The CDR3 is made up of 14 amino acids. Germline V gene lookup returns CDR1 SNHLY and CDR2 FYNNEI. TCRdb processed the RT-PCR reads anew with MiXCR; each CDR3 protein has one entry. The data contain about 680,000 distinct CDR3 sequences, more than 13% of them seen just once; the ten biggest clones take up roughly 4%. Sequencing was performed on memory CD4+ T cells from blood. The chain recombines TRBV2 with TRBJ2-7; 8 bases match TRBD1. This clonotype was sampled from a female donor in good health, serving as a healthy control. The CDR3 coding sequence is TGTGCCAGCAGTACCCGGACAGGGACCCCCGAGCAGTACTTC. Translating it yields CASSTRTGTPEQYF.